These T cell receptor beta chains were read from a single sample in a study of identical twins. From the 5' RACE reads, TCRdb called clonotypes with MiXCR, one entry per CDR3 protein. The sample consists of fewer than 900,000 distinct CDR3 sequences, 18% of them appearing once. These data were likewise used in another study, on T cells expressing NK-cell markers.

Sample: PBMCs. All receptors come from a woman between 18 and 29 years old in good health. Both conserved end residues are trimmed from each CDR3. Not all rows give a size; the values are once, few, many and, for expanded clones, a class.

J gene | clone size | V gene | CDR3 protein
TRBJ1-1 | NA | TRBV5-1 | ASSLVRDSTEAF
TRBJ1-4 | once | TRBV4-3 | ASSHARQPNEKLF
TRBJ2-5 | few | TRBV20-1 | SARPSGAPPRETQY
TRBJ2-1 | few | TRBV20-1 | SARKGTVLLEQF
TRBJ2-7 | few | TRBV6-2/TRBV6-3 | ASSPPVRQGFYEQY
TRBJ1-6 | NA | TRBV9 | ASSVGGQGGSPLH
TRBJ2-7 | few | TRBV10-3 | AISDSSWSSYEQY
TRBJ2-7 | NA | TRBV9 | ASSEGAGGAYEQY
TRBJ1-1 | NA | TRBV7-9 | ATGTGVHTEAF
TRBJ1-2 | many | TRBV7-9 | ASSLDGSDNYGYT
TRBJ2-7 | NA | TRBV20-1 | SATDTLTSGNYEQY
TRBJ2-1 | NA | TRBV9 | ASRDGGGAGNEQF
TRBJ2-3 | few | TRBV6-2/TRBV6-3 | ASVYRGAGDTQY
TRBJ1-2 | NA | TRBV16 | ASSWDSGVASDGYT
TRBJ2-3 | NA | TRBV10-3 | AISRLSSTDTQY
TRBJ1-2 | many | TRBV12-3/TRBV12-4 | ASSYLGGTGYT
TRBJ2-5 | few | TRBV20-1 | SATRGGETQY
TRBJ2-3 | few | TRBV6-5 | ASSYGQPTDTQY
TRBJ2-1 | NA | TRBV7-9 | ASRTGSSYNEQF
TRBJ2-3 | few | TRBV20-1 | SATPRGLGGDTQY
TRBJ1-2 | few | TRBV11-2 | ASSPFQSYGYT
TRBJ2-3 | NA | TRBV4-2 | ASSPIRSSGGAVGTDTQY
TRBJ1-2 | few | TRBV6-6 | ASSTGHNYGYT
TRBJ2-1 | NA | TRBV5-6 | ASSLNGLEQF
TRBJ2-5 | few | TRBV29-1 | SVSQGWAQY
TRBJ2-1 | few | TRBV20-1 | SARDVKKGNEQF